The 3 T cell receptor beta chains given below trace back to one sample, sequenced in a study of tumor-infiltrating lymphocytes in primary liver carcinoma. The template, around 520 ng total RNA, yielded TCR beta cDNA made with a constant-region primer. Construction of TCR beta libraries relied on three successive nested multiplex PCR rounds employing slightly modified ARM-PCR. PCR rounds one and two used TRBV1-TRBV30 forward primers with a C-beta reverse primer for 10 cycles each. MiXCR, applied by TCRdb to the multiplex PCR reads, yields one record per CDR3 protein. The table lists roughly 91,000 distinct CDR3 sequences, about three quarters of them singletons. Both RNA and DNA were isolated together from roughly 20-30 mg of bulk tissue that had not been sorted. The specimen sequenced was liver tumor tissue from sampling region 5. The subset: tumor region T5, tumor centre. All receptors come from a woman in her sixties or seventies with primary liver carcinoma and hepatitis B virus infection.

Notes on this clonotype: Here the CDR3 omits its conserved ending phenylalanine or tryptophan, so a read error is the likely source. The chain combines TRBV29-1 with TRBJ1-2; D not certain. Germline CDR1 reads SQVTM; CDR2 reads ANQGSEA. Trimming took 7 bases from V and 6 from J, leaving 12 bases between them. This CDR3 comprises 11 residues. The CDR3 loop reads CSAVGWDGYTS. DNA of the CDR3: TGCAGCGCTGTGGGGTGGGATGGCTACACCTCC.

This clonotype was counted a single time. One end of the junction is discordant with germline, which a read error may explain. The rearrangement links TRBV6-5 to TRBJ2-1, with D possibly TRBD2 on 5 matching bases. CDR3 size: 16 residues. CDR1 and CDR2 (germline): MNHEY, SVGAGI. This chain's CDR3 is CASSYRQAVDYNEHLF. In DNA, the CDR3 is TGTGCCAGCAGTTACCGTCAAGCGGTGGATTACAATGAGCACTTATTC.

At least ten counts were recorded for this clonotype. V gene TRBV5-1 combines with J gene TRBJ2-7, with 9 bases that match TRBD2. Germline assignment: CDR1 SGHRS and CDR2 YFSETQ. This CDR3 spans 15 amino acids. J gave up 2 bases and V 4 bases, and 7 bases lay outside the gene matches. CDR3 sequence (DNA): TGCGCCAGCAGCACCAGCGGGACTAGCACCTACGAGCAGTACTTC. Translating it yields CASSTSGTSTYEQYF. The entire variable domain, with the rest obtained from reference TRBV5-1 and TRBJ2-7, is as follows: KAGVTQTPRYLIKTRGQQVTLSCSPISGHRSVSWYQQTPGQGLQFLFEYFSETQRNKGNFPGRFSGRQFSNSRSEMNVSTLELGDSALYLCASSTSGTSTYEQYFGPGTRLTVT.